The present T cell receptor beta chain was sequenced within a study of response to subunit inactivated influenza vaccine. V was clipped by 4 bases and J by 6 bases; unmatched bases: 4. The CDR3 runs to 14 residues. Germline values: CDR1 SGHRS, CDR2 YFSETQ. MiXCR, run by TCRdb on the RT-PCR reads, gives a single entry per CDR3 protein. Seen here are roughly 760,000 distinct CDR3 sequences, 21% observed once, and the top ten hold 10%. With respect to this clonotype: Antigen: not known.

Study-wide findings and caveats: Authors proposed each seasonal influenza vaccination draws in few new T cells.

Here the sequenced sample was PBMCs from blood, taken around 5 days after vaccination. This TCR was recovered from a middle-aged man who received an inactivated influenza vaccine. The chain is built from TRBV5-1 and TRBJ2-2; the match to TRBD1 covers 9 bases. CDR3 sequence (DNA): TGCGCCAGCAGCAAGGGACAGGGATCCGGGGAGCTGTTTTTT. This codes for CASSKGQGSGELFF.